The 5 T cell receptor beta chains presented below share a single source sample, sequenced in a study of siplizumab effects on memory and regulatory T cells. Assay used: immunoSEQ multiplex PCR; TCRdb lists only in-frame clones, some missing. The repertoire holds about 120,000 clones, with 93% as singletons. The sample taken for sequencing was non-Treg CD4+ T cells sorted from blood. These receptors came from a human donor in good health.

CDR3 in amino acids: CASSPMSVPGNTIYF. The CDR3 bases are TGTGCCAGCTCACCCATGAGTGTGCCTGGAAACACCATATATTTT. This sequence joins TRBV18 and TRBJ1-3; D is unclear. The CDR3 consists of 15 residues. V lost 3 bases, J lost 2 bases, and 11 bases lay in between. Germline CDR1 and CDR2: KGHSH and LQKENI.

The rearrangement joins TRBV7-2 to TRBJ1-2, with TRBD1 matching over 8 bases. CDR1 SGHTA and CDR2 FQGNSA come from the germline V gene. This CDR3 contains 16 residues. The ends lost 1 base at V and 2 bases at J; junction bases unmatched: 6. CDR3 bases: TGTGCCAGCAGCTTAGGGCAGGGGGCGATCAACTATGGCTACACCTTC. Translation gives CASSLGQGAINYGYTF. Using reference TRBV7-2 and TRBJ1-2 for the parts outside the CDR3, the full variable domain is GAGVSQSPSNKVTEKGKDVELRCDPISGHTALYWYRQSLGQGLEFLIYFQGNSAPDKSGLPSDRFSAERTGGSVSTLTIQRTQQEDSAVYLCASSLGQGAINYGYTFGSGTRLTVV.

J is TRBJ2-3 and V is TRBV10-3; 16 bases line up with TRBD2. The CDR3 spans 17 residues. In germline, CDR1 is ENHRY, CDR2 SYGVKD. Trimming took 5 bases from V and 5 from J; bases not matched to a gene: 7. CDR3 residues: CAISSGTSGGGRDTQYF. As DNA, the CDR3 is TGTGCCATCAGTTCAGGGACTAGCGGGGGGGGTAGAGATACGCAGTATTTT.

This sequence joins TRBV28 and TRBJ1-5; D is undetermined. This CDR3 has 13 amino acids. The V end lost 2 bases, the J end lost 3 bases, and 5 bases lay between the germline ends. The germline V gene encodes CDR1 MDHEN and CDR2 SYDVKM. The CDR3: CASSLQTNQPQHF. The CDR3 region has the DNA TGTGCCAGCAGTTTACAGACCAATCAGCCCCAGCATTTT.

This rearrangement joins TRBV15 to TRBJ1-2; D may be TRBD1 (5 bases). Between the trimmed V and J ends, which lost 5 bases and 4 bases, there was a span of 11 bases. Germline V gene lookup returns CDR1 LNHNV and CDR2 YYDKDF (reference sequence). The CDR3 spans 13 residues. The CDR3 DNA reads TGTGCCACCAGCGGGGGGGTCTCCTATGGCTACACCTTC. As protein: CATSGGVSYGYTF.